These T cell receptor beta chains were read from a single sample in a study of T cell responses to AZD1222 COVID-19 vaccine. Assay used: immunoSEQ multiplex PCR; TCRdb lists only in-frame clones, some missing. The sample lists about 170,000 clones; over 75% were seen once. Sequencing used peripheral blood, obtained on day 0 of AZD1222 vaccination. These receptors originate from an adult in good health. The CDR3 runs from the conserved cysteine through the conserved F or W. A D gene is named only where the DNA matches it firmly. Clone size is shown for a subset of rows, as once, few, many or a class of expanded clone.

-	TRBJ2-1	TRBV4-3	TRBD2	CASSQDGRGGAREQFF	TGCGCCAGCAGCCAAGACGGTCGGGGGGGTGCTAGAGAGCAGTTCTTC
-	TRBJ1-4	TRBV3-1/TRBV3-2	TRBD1	CASSHRTGDTNEKLFF	TGTGCCAGCAGCCACAGGACAGGGGACACTAATGAAAAACTGTTTTTT
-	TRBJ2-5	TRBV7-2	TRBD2	CASSFSGGAYPATQYF	TGTGCCAGCAGTTTTAGCGGGGGGGCATACCCGGCGACCCAGTACTTC
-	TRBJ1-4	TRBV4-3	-	CASSQGGWGLTNEKLFF	TGCGCCAGCAGCCAAGGCGGATGGGGGCTTACTAATGAAAAACTGTTTTTT
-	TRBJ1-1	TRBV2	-	CASSLGQGSVAFF	TGTGCCAGCAGTTTAGGGCAGGGGTCGGTAGCTTTCTTT
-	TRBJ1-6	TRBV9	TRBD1	CASSIGTEINSPLHF	TGTGCCAGCAGCATTGGGACAGAAATAAATTCACCCCTCCACTTT
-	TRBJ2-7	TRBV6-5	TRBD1	CASSQTGGPIHEQYF	TGTGCCAGCAGTCAGACAGGGGGGCCCATCCACGAGCAGTACTTC
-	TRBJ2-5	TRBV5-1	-	CASSPGGTQETQYF	TGCGCCAGCAGCCCTGGGGGTACGCAAGAGACCCAGTACTTC
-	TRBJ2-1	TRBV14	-	CASSGGVQFF	TGTGCCAGCTCAGGGGGGGTGCAGTTCTTC
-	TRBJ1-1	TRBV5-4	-	CASSLRFGGATEAFF	TGTGCCAGCAGCTTGCGGTTCGGGGGGGCAACTGAAGCTTTCTTT
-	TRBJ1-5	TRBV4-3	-	CASSQDWGPTNQPQHF	TGCGCCAGCAGCCAAGATTGGGGGCCAACCAATCAGCCCCAGCATTTT
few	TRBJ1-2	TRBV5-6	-	CASSLAFVVQPTGGGYTF	TGTGCCAGCAGCTTGGCCTTCGTGGTTCAGCCCACCGGAGGTGGCTACACCTTC
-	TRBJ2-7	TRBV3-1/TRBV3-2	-	CASSQVGGGGYEQYF	TGTGCCAGCAGCCAAGTTGGCGGGGGCGGGTACGAGCAGTACTTC
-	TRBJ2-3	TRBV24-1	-	CATSDFAPVSTDTQYF	TGTGCCACCAGTGATTTCGCACCCGTCAGCACAGATACGCAGTATTTT
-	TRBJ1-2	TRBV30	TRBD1	CAWRPPGQANYGYTF	TGTGCCTGGAGACCTCCGGGACAGGCAAACTATGGCTACACCTTC
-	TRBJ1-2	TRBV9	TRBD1	CASSRGQGGVNYGYTF	TGTGCCAGCAGCAGGGGACAGGGCGGAGTAAACTATGGCTACACCTTC
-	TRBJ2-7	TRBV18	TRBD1	CASSPSGQGAGEQYF	TGTGCCAGCTCACCGTCGGGACAGGGGGCAGGTGAGCAGTACTTC
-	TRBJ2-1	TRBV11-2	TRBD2	CASSLGASGETYNEQFF	TGTGCCAGCAGCTTAGGGGCTAGCGGGGAAACCTACAATGAGCAGTTCTTC
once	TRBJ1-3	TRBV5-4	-	CASSATGTYTSGNTIYF	TGTGCCAGCAGCGCAACCGGGACTTATACCTCTGGAAACACCATATATTTT
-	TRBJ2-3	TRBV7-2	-	CATGTGATDTQYF	TGTGCCACTGGGACGGGGGCCACAGATACGCAGTATTTT
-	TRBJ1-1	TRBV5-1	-	CASSLGVSSSAEAFF	TGCGCCAGCAGCTTGGGGGTATCGAGTTCCGCTGAAGCTTTCTTT
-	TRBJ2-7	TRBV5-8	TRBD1	CASSLAWTGGSRQQYF	TGTGCCAGCAGCCTAGCTTGGACAGGGGGCAGTCGACAGCAGTACTTC
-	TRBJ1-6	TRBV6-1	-	CASSEGDNSPLHF	TGTGCCAGCAGTGAAGGCGACAATTCACCCCTCCACTTT
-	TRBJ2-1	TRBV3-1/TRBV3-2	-	CASSSTGFEQFF	TGTGCCAGCAGCTCCACCGGATTCGAGCAGTTCTTC
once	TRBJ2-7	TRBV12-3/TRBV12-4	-	CASSLGQGYEQYF	TGTGCCAGCAGTTTAGGGCAGGGCTACGAGCAGTACTTC
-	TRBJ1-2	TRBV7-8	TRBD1	CASSFLQGANGYTF	TGTGCCAGCAGCTTCTTACAGGGGGCGAATGGCTACACCTTC
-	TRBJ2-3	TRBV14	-	CASSQEGGPLSTDTQYF	TGTGCCAGCAGCCAAGAGGGCGGACCACTTAGCACAGATACGCAGTATTTT
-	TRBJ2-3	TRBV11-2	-	CASSQTGYPTDTQYF	TGTGCCAGCAGCCAGACTGGGTACCCCACAGATACGCAGTATTTT
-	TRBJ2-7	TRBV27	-	CASSRQGPPYEQYF	TGTGCCAGCAGTCGTCAGGGTCCCCCCTACGAGCAGTACTTC
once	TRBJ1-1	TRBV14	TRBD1	CASSTRTGMNTEAFF	TGTGCCAGCAGCACCCGGACAGGGATGAACACTGAAGCTTTCTTT
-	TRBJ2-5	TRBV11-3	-	CASSLEQGETQYF	TGTGCCAGCAGCTTAGAACAGGGAGAGACCCAGTACTTC
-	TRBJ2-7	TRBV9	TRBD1	CASSVGQGAVYEQYF	TGTGCCAGCAGCGTAGGCCAGGGGGCTGTCTACGAGCAGTACTTC
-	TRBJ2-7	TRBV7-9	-	CASSLLERAELYEQYF	TGTGCCAGCAGCTTATTGGAGAGAGCAGAATTATACGAGCAGTACTTC
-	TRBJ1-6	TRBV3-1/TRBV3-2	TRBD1	CASSQGTGGRGNSPLHF	TGTGCCAGCAGCCAAGGAACAGGGGGCAGGGGTAATTCACCCCTCCACTTT
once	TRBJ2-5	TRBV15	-	CATSRDRPSQETQYF	TGTGCCACCAGCAGAGATCGTCCATCCCAAGAGACCCAGTACTTC
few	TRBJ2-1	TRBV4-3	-	CASSQVKGNEQFF	TGCGCCAGCAGCCAAGTCAAAGGAAATGAGCAGTTCTTC
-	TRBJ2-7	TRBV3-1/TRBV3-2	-	CASSPALGAYEQYF	TGTGCCAGCAGCCCCGCTCTCGGCGCCTACGAGCAGTACTTC
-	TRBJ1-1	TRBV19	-	CASRTDRLNTEAFF	TGTGCCAGTAGGACGGACAGATTGAACACTGAAGCTTTCTTT